The 32 T cell receptor beta chains presented below share a single source sample, sequenced in a study of beta chain features in type 1 diabetes. Expressed TCRB transcripts were sequenced because the isolated RNA had all been reverse transcribed beforehand. Clones were sequenced by immunoSEQ multiplex PCR, and TCRdb holds only the in-frame ones, with some missing. The sample lists about 250,000 clones, 13% to 15% occurring once. Source material: naive CD4+ T cells from blood. These receptors all come from a woman between 40 and 50 years old in good health.

This clone was detected once. The V and J genes are TRBV27 and TRBJ2-5; weak D call: TRBD1 (6 bases). The germline V gene encodes CDR1 MNHEY and CDR2 SMNVEV (reference sequence). V was pared by 4 bases and J by 1 base, with 13 bases between. The CDR3 spans 15 residues. Written as DNA, the CDR3 is TGTGCCAGCAGTTCGGGGACATTGAGCCAAGAGACCCAGTACTTC. Amino acids: CASSSGTLSQETQYF.

The table lists this clone with a few counts. J is TRBJ1-4 and V is TRBV29-1; 7 bases are a match to TRBD1. Germline CDR1 SQVTM, CDR2 ANQGSEA. This CDR3 region has 14 residues. The V gene end was trimmed by 5 bases and the J gene end by 3 bases; junction bases not matched to a gene: 6. CDR3 in amino acids: CSVQGDRANEKLFF. CDR3 coding DNA: TGCAGCGTTCAAGGTGACAGGGCTAATGAAAAACTGTTTTTT.

The V gene is TRBV5-4, the J gene TRBJ2-7; 7 bases agree with TRBD1. Unmatched junction bases numbered 4, after V lost 3 bases and J lost 4 bases. This CDR3 is 13 amino acids long. Germline V CDR1 and CDR2: SGHNT, YYREEE (reference sequence). In nucleotides, the CDR3 is TGTGCCAGCAGCTATGACAGGGTTTACGAGCAGTACTTC. The encoded protein is CASSYDRVYEQYF.

In the case of this clone: Germline is not matched at one junction end, which may reflect a read error. The CDR3 coding sequence is TGTGCTAGCAGCCCCCAAAGGGGCGTATACAATGAGCAGTTCTTC. It yields the protein CASSPQRGVYNEQFF. The chain recombines TRBV7-7 with TRBJ2-1; a weak D match, TRBD1 (5 bases). CDR3 length: 15 residues. Looked up from germline, CDR1 is SSHAT and CDR2 is FNYEAQ (reference sequence).

A few counts support this clone. The chain employs TRBV25-1 and TRBJ2-2, with TRBD2 identical over 7 bases. CDR3 length: 15 amino acids. Germline CDR1 and CDR2: MGHDK and SYGVNS. Losses at the gene ends were 5 bases for V and 4 bases for J; bases not matched to a gene: 7. CDR3 amino acids: CASSPRRGVTGELFF. For the CDR3, the DNA is TGTGCCAGCAGTCCGCGCCGGGGGGTCACCGGGGAGCTGTTTTTT.

The rearrangement joins TRBV4-2 to TRBJ2-7, with TRBD2 matching over 14 bases. The CDR3 loop spans 20 amino acids. Looked up from germline, CDR1 is LGHNA and CDR2 is YNFKEQ. J gave up 1 base and V 0 bases, and 11 bases lay outside the gene matches. The DNA of the CDR3 is TGTGCCAGCAGCCAAGATCGACCTGGGACTAGCGGGGGCTCTTCCTACGAGCAGTACTTC. It codes for CASSQDRPGTSGGSSYEQYF.

The chain joins TRBV4-1 to TRBJ2-5; possibly TRBD2 for D (5 bases). CDR1 is MGHRA, CDR2 YSYEKL, per germline. The CDR3 has 13 amino acids. V gave up 1 base and J gave up 4 bases, with 7 bases separating them. CDR3 sequence (DNA): TGCGCCAGCAGCCAAGTGCTAGCAGAGACCCAGTACTTC. This encodes CASSQVLAETQYF.

In this sample, this clone turned up a few times. V usage is TRBV5-6 and J usage is TRBJ2-5; 10 bases line up with TRBD1. The CDR3 is 15 amino acids. The germline gives CDR1 SGHDT, CDR2 YYEEEE. The trim removed 4 bases at V and 5 bases at J, leaving 8 bases unmatched. CDR3: CASSPTTGGRETQYF. CDR3 bases: TGTGCCAGCAGCCCCACGACAGGGGGCAGGGAGACCCAGTACTTC.

This clone was recorded a few times. This sequence joins TRBV27 and TRBJ1-2, with 7 bases fitting TRBD1. V dropped 3 bases and J dropped 2; count of bases not matched to a gene: 3. The CDR3 sequence is 14 residues long. Germline CDR1 is MNHEY and CDR2 is SMNVEV (reference sequence). CDR3 region: CASSLTGTNYGYTF. CDR3 nucleotides: TGTGCCAGCAGTTTGACAGGGACCAACTATGGCTACACCTTC.

As to this clone: This sample also contains other DNA sequences that code for the same CDR3. The chain recombines TRBV18 with TRBJ1-2, with no clear D. The CDR3 is 13 amino acids. V shed 3 bases and J shed 3 bases, with 8 bases lying between them. Germline CDR1 KGHSH, CDR2 LQKENI. CDR3 loop: CASSPDGDYGYTF. The CDR3 DNA reads TGTGCCAGCTCACCCGATGGAGACTATGGCTACACCTTC. The variable domain in full, completed from reference TRBV18 and TRBJ1-2, reads NAGVMQNPRHLVRRRGQEARLRCSPMKGHSHVYWYRQLPEEGLKFMVYLQKENIIDESGMPKERFSAEFPKEGPSILRIQQVVRGDSAAYFCASSPDGDYGYTFGSGTRLTVV.

The V gene is TRBV5-4, the J gene TRBJ2-7; the D is unclear. V lost 0 bases and J 5 bases, leaving 6 bases between the germline ends. CDR3 length equals 12 residues. Germline assignment: CDR1 SGHNT and CDR2 YYREEE (reference sequence). CDR3 in DNA: TGTGCCAGCAGCTTGGCCGGTAACGAGCAGTACTTC. Its protein is CASSLAGNEQYF.

The chain's CDR3 is CASSVPGGGSYNEQFF. The CDR3 coding sequence is TGTGCCAGCAGCGTACCTGGGGGGGGGTCCTACAATGAGCAGTTCTTC. The J gene is TRBJ2-1, the V gene TRBV9; 7 nucleotides align to TRBD2. The CDR3 has 16 residues. V shed 1 base and J 1 base; nucleotides not matched to a gene: 5. Germline loops: CDR1 SGDLS, CDR2 YYNGEE.

This chain uses TRBV6-5 with TRBJ1-2; TRBD1 aligns across 8 bases. The V gene's germline CDR1 is MNHEY and CDR2 SVGAGI. The CDR3 totals 13 residues. V was clipped by 6 bases and J by 3 bases; unmatched bases: 3. The CDR3 coding sequence is TGTGCCAGCAGAGTGGACAGGGACTATGGCTACACCTTC. Protein: CASRVDRDYGYTF.

Here the CDR3 DNA reads TGTGCCTCCAATGCCGGGACAGGGGCGTACGAGCAGTACTTC. Amino acids: CASNAGTGAYEQYF. This chain joins TRBV19 and TRBJ2-7; 10 bases agree with TRBD1. CDR1 LNHDA and CDR2 SQIVND come from the germline V gene (reference sequence). The CDR3 spans 14 residues. Trimming removed 11 bases from V and 4 bases from J; junction bases left unmatched: 11.

This clone was seen at least ten times. The V and J genes are TRBV15 and TRBJ2-5; D gene uncertain. Trimming stripped 6 bases from V and 1 base from J, with 9 bases between. Germline V gives CDR1 LNHNV, CDR2 YYDKDF (reference sequence). The CDR3 contains 13 residues. The CDR3 DNA reads TGTGCCACCAGTTCCGTCCTCCAAGAGACCCAGTACTTC. Encoded protein: CATSSVLQETQYF.

The chain has TRBV5-4 and TRBJ1-6; no reliable D call. The V and J ends lost 5 bases and 10 bases respectively, with 13 bases between them. CDR3 size: 13 residues. The V gene's germline CDR1 is SGHNT and CDR2 YYREEE (reference sequence). Here the CDR3 reads CASREGFTSPLHF. The CDR3, as DNA: TGTGCCAGCAGGGAGGGCTTCACGTCACCCCTCCACTTT.

J is TRBJ2-3 and V is TRBV10-3, with 8 bases matching TRBD2. This CDR3 is 15 amino acids long. V shed 2 bases and J 6 bases; nucleotides not matched to a gene: 7. Germline V gene sequence: CDR1 ENHRY, CDR2 SYGVKD. CDR3 region: CAISERLAGGDTQYF. CDR3 coding DNA: TGTGCCATCAGTGAGAGGCTAGCGGGCGGGGATACGCAGTATTTT.

This clone was seen a few times. The rearrangement links TRBV11-2 to TRBJ2-7; 10 bases agree with TRBD1. The germline V gene encodes CDR1 SGHAT and CDR2 FQNNGV. J gave up 5 bases and V 4 bases, and 2 bases lay outside the gene matches. This CDR3 comprises 13 residues. CDR3 nucleotides: TGTGCCAGCAGCTCGGGACAGGGGAACGAGCAGTACTTC. This sequence encodes CASSSGQGNEQYF.

This clone was counted ten times or more. The V and J genes are TRBV14 and TRBJ2-5; maybe TRBD2 (6 bases). The germline gives CDR1 SGHDN, CDR2 FVKESK. V was cut by 2 bases and J by 3 bases, with 13 bases left in between. The CDR3 length is 15 residues. The DNA of the CDR3 is TGTGCCAGCAGCCAACCGCGGGGAAGGGAAGAGACCCAGTACTTC. Protein product: CASSQPRGREETQYF.

This chain connects TRBV10-1 to TRBJ2-1; the D is unclear. The CDR3 loop spans 15 amino acids. V was clipped by 2 bases and J by 4 bases, with 12 bases between them. Germline V gene data show CDR1 as WNHNN and CDR2 as SYGVQD (reference sequence). The CDR3 DNA reads TGCGCCAGCAGTGAGACCCAGGAAGTATACAATGAGCAGTTCTTC. Translated: CASSETQEVYNEQFF.

The table lists this clone with a few counts. J is TRBJ1-5 and V is TRBV29-1; a possible D gene is TRBD1 (6 bases). CDR3 length: 13 amino acids. V lost 5 bases, J lost 6 bases, and 14 bases lay in between. Germline V gene data show CDR1 as SQVTM and CDR2 as ANQGSEA. CDR3 DNA sequence: TGCAGCGTTTCTGACAGGTATGTTCAGCCCCAGCATTTT. Amino acid sequence: CSVSDRYVQPQHF.

This clone was seen a few times. The chain links TRBV2 to TRBJ1-5; no reliable D call. Looked up from germline, CDR1 is SNHLY and CDR2 is FYNNEI. Trimming cost V 1 base and J 3 bases, with 7 bases left between them. The CDR3 spans 14 residues. CDR3: CASSEGGYNQPQHF. The CDR3 coding sequence is TGTGCCAGCAGTGAAGGAGGGTACAATCAGCCCCAGCATTTT.

The CDR3 loop reads CASSADTVDEQYF. Here the CDR3 DNA reads TGCGCCAGCAGCGCGGACACTGTCGACGAGCAGTACTTC. The rearrangement links TRBV5-1 to TRBJ2-7; tentatively, D is TRBD1 (5 bases). Germline values: CDR1 SGHRS, CDR2 YFSETQ. This CDR3 comprises 13 residues. V lost 4 bases and J lost 5, with 13 bases in between. Full variable domain (rest looked up from reference TRBV5-1 and TRBJ2-7): KAGVTQTPRYLIKTRGQQVTLSCSPISGHRSVSWYQQTPGQGLQFLFEYFSETQRNKGNFPGRFSGRQFSNSRSEMNVSTLELGDSALYLCASSADTVDEQYFGPGTRLTVT.

The V and J genes are TRBV10-3 and TRBJ2-1, with TRBD1 as a possible D gene (6 bases). CDR1 is ENHRY and CDR2 is SYGVKD in the germline V gene. The CDR3 covers 13 residues. V was cut by 6 bases and J by 6 bases, with 12 bases left in between. DNA for the CDR3: TGTGCCATCAGCAGCGGACAGAGCAATGAGCAGTTCTTC. Its translation is CAISSGQSNEQFF.

The genes are TRBV29-1 and TRBJ2-3; 9 bases are a match to TRBD2. Germline loops: CDR1 SQVTM, CDR2 ANQGSEA. The CDR3 has 15 residues. The V and J ends lost 7 bases and 0 bases, in that order; junction bases with no gene match: 8. CDR3 sequence reads: CSGRAGGKSTDTQYF. CDR3 in DNA: TGCAGCGGGCGAGCGGGGGGTAAAAGCACAGATACGCAGTATTTT.

This clone has at least ten counts. This chain uses TRBV23-1 with TRBJ1-2; 7 positions match TRBD1. TRBV23-1 is an ORF, with its function uncertain. Trimming took 7 bases from V and 7 from J; bases not matched to a gene: 6. This CDR3 has 12 amino acids. The CDR3 here is CASKRQGCGYTF. CDR3 in DNA: TGCGCCAGCAAGCGACAGGGCTGTGGCTACACCTTC.

This clone was detected only a few times. This chain joins TRBV4-2 and TRBJ1-2, with TRBD1 matching over 9 bases. V was pared by 2 bases and J by 5 bases, with 6 bases of the junction left unmatched. The CDR3 extends over 15 amino acids. Germline V gives CDR1 LGHNA, CDR2 YNFKEQ. CDR3 protein: CASSQTGGQGYGYTF. CDR3 DNA: TGTGCCAGCAGCCAAACAGGGGGCCAGGGGTATGGCTACACCTTC.

V usage is TRBV5-1 and J usage is TRBJ2-5; 9 bases agree with TRBD2. Germline V gives CDR1 SGHRS, CDR2 YFSETQ. The length of the CDR3 is 15 residues. V trimming: 2 bases; J trimming: 3 bases; junction bases outside the gene matches: 5. CDR3 in amino acids: CASSFLSGSKETQYF. The CDR3 nucleotides are TGCGCCAGCAGCTTCCTTAGCGGGAGCAAAGAGACCCAGTACTTC.

A few counts support this clone. The rearrangement uses TRBV5-6 and TRBJ2-1, with 13 bases lining up with TRBD2. The CDR3 runs 18 residues. The trim removed 4 bases at V and 0 bases at J, leaving 7 bases unmatched. Looked up from germline, CDR1 is SGHDT and CDR2 is YYEEEE. This CDR3 reads CASSLGLAGVSSYNEQFF. CDR3 DNA sequence: TGTGCCAGCAGCCTAGGACTAGCGGGGGTGAGCTCCTACAATGAGCAGTTCTTC.

The V gene is TRBV13, the J gene TRBJ2-5; a possible D gene is TRBD1 (5 bases). The J call may be mistaken, given a closer DNA end match to TRBJ2-7. Germline CDR1 and CDR2: PRHDT and FYEKMQ (reference sequence). The CDR3 covers 15 residues. CDR3 residues: CASSSYRPTGYEQYF. The CDR3 DNA is TGTGCCAGCAGCTCTTACAGGCCAACCGGGTACGAGCAGTACTTC.

The J gene is TRBJ1-1, the V gene TRBV27; a weak D match, TRBD1 (5 bases). CDR1 is MNHEY and CDR2 is SMNVEV in the germline V gene (reference sequence). Trimming removed 8 bases from V and 1 base from J, with 8 bases in between. The CDR3 runs 12 residues. CDR3 bases: TGTGCCAGCTTCACAGGGAACACTGAAGCTTTCTTT. This codes for CASFTGNTEAFF.

This clone was counted only a few times. The gene calls are TRBV7-2 and TRBJ2-5; D might be TRBD2 (7 bases). The germline V and J ends were trimmed by 7 bases and 5 bases, with 20 bases remaining between them. The CDR3 has 15 residues. Germline CDR1 SGHTA, CDR2 FQGNSA. CDR3 coding DNA: TGTGCCAGCAACACCCGGGGGGCTCTGAAGGAGACCCAGTACTTC. It is translated as CASNTRGALKETQYF. Based on the CDR3 plus reference TRBV7-2 and TRBJ2-5, the full variable domain is GAGVSQSPSNKVTEKGKDVELRCDPISGHTALYWYRQSLGQGLEFLIYFQGNSAPDKSGLPSDRFSAERTGGSVSTLTIQRTQQEDSAVYLCASNTRGALKETQYFGPGTRLLVL.